The 15 T cell receptor beta chains given below trace back to one sample, sequenced in a study of T cell repertoires in cytomegalovirus infection. From the reads, TCRdb called clonotypes with MiXCR, one entry per CDR3 protein. The sample contains 450,000 to 550,000 distinct CDR3 sequences, 16% of which appear only once. The sample comprised CD8+ T cells from PBMCs. The receptors here all came from a human donor in good health (CMV status not recorded). Some clones in this sample may be carry-over from other donors' samples.

This clonotype was seen only a few times. The chain links TRBV12-3 or TRBV12-4 to TRBJ1-1, with D unclear. This CDR3 is built from 13 residues. Trimming took off 3 bases at V and 0 bases at J, with 5 bases between the two ends. CDR3 coding DNA: TGTGCCAGCAGTTTCCCTATGAACACTGAAGCTTTCTTT. Translated, it gives CASSFPMNTEAFF.

This clonotype was seen more than once but under ten times. The chain uses TRBV25-1 and TRBJ2-2; D unresolved. Germline V lookup: CDR1 MGHDK, CDR2 SYGVNS. V lost 0 bases and J lost 5, with 7 bases in between. The CDR3 runs to 14 residues. The CDR3: CASSEYGTTGELFF. The CDR3 DNA is TGTGCCAGCAGTGAATATGGAACAACCGGGGAGCTGTTTTTT.

This clonotype was observed at least ten times. V is TRBV6-1 and J is TRBJ2-7, with TRBD1 identical over 9 bases. The CDR3 totals 15 residues. Looked up from germline, CDR1 is MNHNS and CDR2 is SASEGT. V lost 4 bases, J lost 1 base, and 5 bases stayed unmatched. CDR3 protein: CASSVRDRESYEQYF. The CDR3 DNA is TGTGCCAGCAGTGTGAGGGACAGGGAATCCTACGAGCAGTACTTC.

A few counts support this clonotype. The chain is built from TRBV29-1 and TRBJ2-1; 9 bases map to TRBD2. This CDR3 comprises 15 residues. J was trimmed by 6 bases and V by 5 bases; bases with no gene match: 11. Germline values: CDR1 SQVTM, CDR2 ANQGSEA. The CDR3 nucleotides read TGCAGCGTTTCGGGCGGGAGGGCCGGAGGCAATGAGCAGTTCTTC. Protein: CSVSGGRAGGNEQFF.

This clonotype was picked up one time. This chain links TRBV5-1 with TRBJ1-1, with 7 bases that match TRBD1. CDR1 is SGHRS, CDR2 YFSETQ, per germline. This CDR3 contains 13 residues. Trimming removed 4 bases from V and 6 bases from J; junction bases left unmatched: 6. The CDR3 nucleotides are TGCGCCAGCAGCCTAGACAGGGCCCCTGAAGCTTTCTTT. Translation gives CASSLDRAPEAFF.

Ten or more counts support this clonotype. V and J are TRBV4-1 and TRBJ1-1, with D maybe TRBD1 (5 bases). V was clipped by 3 bases and J by 3 bases, with 11 bases between them. Germline assignment: CDR1 MGHRA and CDR2 YSYEKL. The CDR3 runs to 14 residues. Here the CDR3 reads CASSHSMGDTEAFF. The CDR3 DNA reads as TGCGCCAGCAGCCACTCCATGGGGGACACTGAAGCTTTCTTT.

Concerning this clonotype: This may arise from a read error, as a much more abundant clone is one base away. V and J are TRBV7-3 and TRBJ1-1, with D maybe TRBD1 (5 bases). CDR1 SGHTA and CDR2 FQGTGA come from the germline V gene. This CDR3 comprises 13 residues. V shed 1 base and J shed 6 bases, with 9 bases lying between them. CDR3 amino acids: CASSLKTVAEAFF. The CDR3 DNA follows: TGTGCCAGCAGCTTAAAGACAGTGGCTGAAGCTTTCTTT.

This clonotype was picked up a small number of times. The chain recombines TRBV12-3 or TRBV12-4 with TRBJ2-7; D not certain. V lost 10 bases to trimming and J lost 2 bases, with 12 bases between them. This CDR3 spans 12 amino acids. CDR3 loop: CATSPGTYEQYF. CDR3 nucleotides: TGTGCCACCTCCCCCGGAACCTACGAGCAGTACTTC.

This clonotype was observed a few times. V is TRBV5-1 and J is TRBJ2-7; 7 positions agree with TRBD1. The V gene end was trimmed by 4 bases and the J gene end by 3 bases; junction bases not matched to a gene: 4. CDR1 is SGHRS, CDR2 YFSETQ, per germline. The CDR3 has 13 residues. The CDR3 DNA reads TGCGCCAGCAGCACCGGGGACAGCTACGAGCAGTACTTC. This gives the protein CASSTGDSYEQYF.

The chain employs TRBV19 and TRBJ1-5, with D uncertain. There are 12 residues in the CDR3. Germline V gene lookup returns CDR1 LNHDA and CDR2 SQIVND (reference sequence). Trimming left V 0 bases short and J 7 bases short, with 4 bases between. The CDR3 region is CASSIEGQPQHF. CDR3 DNA sequence: TGTGCCAGTAGTATAGAGGGCCAGCCCCAGCATTTT.

V is TRBV2 and J is TRBJ1-2; TRBD1 aligns across 11 bases. V gave up 5 bases and J gave up 6 bases; unmatched junction bases: 11. The CDR3 covers 16 residues. Germline-derived CDR1 and CDR2 are SNHLY and FYNNEI. CDR3 region: CASSSSLDRGHDGYTF. In DNA form, the CDR3 reads TGTGCCAGCAGTTCCAGCCTGGACAGGGGGCATGATGGCTACACCTTC.

This clonotype was recorded many times. The chain combines TRBV7-8 with TRBJ2-3, with 9 positions matching TRBD2. Germline V CDR1 and CDR2: SGHVS, FQNEAQ. The CDR3 covers 15 residues. Trimming took 5 bases from V and 6 from J; bases not matched to a gene: 9. This CDR3 is CASSPFSGRSDTQYF. The CDR3 coding sequence is TGTGCCAGCAGCCCCTTCAGCGGGAGGTCTGATACGCAGTATTTT. The full variable domain, rest sourced from reference TRBV7-8 and TRBJ2-3, is GAGVSQSPRYKVAKRGQDVALRCDPISGHVSLFWYQQALGQGPEFLTYFQNEAQLDKSGLPSDRFFAERPEGSVSTLKIQRTQQEDSAVYLCASSPFSGRSDTQYFGPGTRLTVL.

The V gene is TRBV30, the J gene TRBJ1-1; 8 nucleotides align to TRBD1. The junction had 4 bases not matched to a gene; V was cut back by 3 bases and J by 4 bases. This CDR3 has 13 amino acids. Germline-derived CDR1 and CDR2 are GTSNPN and SVGIG (reference sequence). CDR3 loop: CAWSLQGVTEAFF. In DNA, the CDR3 is TGTGCCTGGAGCTTACAGGGGGTCACTGAAGCTTTCTTT.

This clonotype has only a few counts. The chain links TRBV6-5 to TRBJ2-7; TRBD1 is a possible D gene (5 bases). This CDR3 is 13 amino acids long. The germline V gene encodes CDR1 MNHEY and CDR2 SVGAGI. Trimming removed 0 bases from V and 5 bases from J, with 8 bases in between. The CDR3 nucleotides read TGTGCCAGCAGTTACTCGGGGCGACACGAGCAGTACTTC. Translating gives CASSYSGRHEQYF.

Worth noting for this clonotype: A read error may account for a junction end that differs from germline. The chain recombines TRBV23-1 with TRBJ2-1; 7 positions agree with TRBD1. TRBV23-1 is noted as an ORF with a role that remains uncertain. This CDR3 comprises 14 residues. The CDR3 bases are TGCGCCAGCAGTCACCGAGGACAGGTCCATGAGCAGCTCTTC. This codes for CASSHRGQVHEQLF.